This T cell receptor beta chain was sequenced during a study of T cells after yellow fever vaccination. One entry per CDR3 protein, called by TCRdb with MiXCR from the 5' RACE reads. This sample has roughly 310,000 distinct CDR3 sequences, with 8.7% found just once. This CDR3 contains 14 residues. J was trimmed by 5 bases and V by 4 bases; bases with no gene match: 6. The germline V gene encodes CDR1 MDHEN and CDR2 SYDVKM. The clonotype comes from a man aged 18 to 35 who received the YFV17D yellow fever vaccine. This specimen was PBMCs, taken on the day of the first yellow fever vaccination. The V gene is TRBV28, the J gene TRBJ2-7; TRBD1 aligns across 9 bases. CDR3 protein: CASSSGQGRDEQYF. The CDR3 nucleotides are TGTGCCAGCAGTTCAGGACAGGGGAGGGACGAGCAGTACTTC.